This is a list of T cell receptor beta chains from one sample in a study of blood T cell repertoires in COVID-19. Repertoires were generated with immunoSEQ multiplex PCR, while TCRdb's copy carries only in-frame clones and drops some. The table lists about 99,000 clones, around nine tenths of them singletons, with 3.1% in the top ten. Sequencing was done on a sample of peripheral blood. These TCRs come from a man aged 50 to 60 in a cohort sampled during active COVID-19. CDR3s include the opening cysteine and the closing phenylalanine or tryptophan. Fields, in order: clone size, CDR3 length, D gene, V gene, J gene, CDR3 protein, CDR3 DNA. A D gene is named only where the DNA matches it firmly. Clone size is shown for a subset of rows, as once, few, many or a class of expanded clone.

clone size: NA
CDR3 length: 20
D gene: TRBD2
V gene: TRBV27
J gene: TRBJ2-5
CDR3 protein: CASSLYGLAGGSPIRETQYF
CDR3 DNA: TGTGCCAGCAGTTTATATGGGCTAGCGGGGGGCTCCCCTATTCGGGAGACCCAGTACTTC

clone size: NA
CDR3 length: 13
D gene: NA
V gene: TRBV9
J gene: TRBJ2-3
CDR3 protein: CASSVDLTDTQYF
CDR3 DNA: TGTGCCAGCAGCGTAGATCTCACAGATACGCAGTATTTT

clone size: NA
CDR3 length: 14
D gene: TRBD1
V gene: TRBV5-6
J gene: TRBJ2-3
CDR3 protein: CASAGTGYTDTQYF
CDR3 DNA: TGTGCCAGCGCCGGGACAGGGTACACAGATACGCAGTATTTT

clone size: once
CDR3 length: 15
D gene: TRBD1
V gene: TRBV19
J gene: TRBJ1-5
CDR3 protein: CASSTGRGGGQPQHF
CDR3 DNA: TGTGCCAGTAGTACCGGGAGAGGGGGCGGACAGCCCCAGCATTTT

clone size: NA
CDR3 length: 16
D gene: NA
V gene: TRBV3-1/TRBV3-2
J gene: TRBJ2-4
CDR3 protein: CASSQDIRVTKNIQYF
CDR3 DNA: TGTGCCAGCAGCCAAGATATCAGGGTTACCAAAAACATTCAGTACTTC

clone size: NA
CDR3 length: 15
D gene: NA
V gene: TRBV7-2
J gene: TRBJ2-5
CDR3 protein: CASSSPRGAGETQYF
CDR3 DNA: TGTGCCAGCAGCTCTCCCCGGGGTGCCGGAGAGACCCAGTACTTC

clone size: NA
CDR3 length: 15
D gene: NA
V gene: TRBV2
J gene: TRBJ2-6
CDR3 protein: CASSEGVTGANVLTF
CDR3 DNA: TGTGCCAGCAGTGAAGGAGTAACTGGGGCCAACGTCCTGACTTTC

clone size: NA
CDR3 length: 17
D gene: TRBD1
V gene: TRBV19
J gene: TRBJ1-1
CDR3 protein: CASSTKTGGLTNTEAFF
CDR3 DNA: TGTGCCAGTAGTACAAAGACAGGGGGCTTAACGAACACTGAAGCTTTCTTT

clone size: NA
CDR3 length: 12
D gene: NA
V gene: TRBV5-6
J gene: TRBJ1-2
CDR3 protein: CASSPSGAGYTF
CDR3 DNA: TGTGCCAGCAGCCCCTCAGGGGCAGGCTACACCTTC

clone size: NA
CDR3 length: 13
D gene: NA
V gene: TRBV5-8
J gene: TRBJ2-7
CDR3 protein: CASSLVSGNEQYF
CDR3 DNA: TGTGCCAGCAGCTTGGTCTCCGGGAACGAGCAGTACTTC

clone size: NA
CDR3 length: 12
D gene: NA
V gene: TRBV28
J gene: TRBJ1-5
CDR3 protein: CASSYGDQPQHF
CDR3 DNA: TGTGCCAGCAGTTACGGAGATCAGCCCCAGCATTTT

clone size: NA
CDR3 length: 16
D gene: NA
V gene: TRBV5-4
J gene: TRBJ2-3
CDR3 protein: CASSPGGGSRTDTQYF
CDR3 DNA: TGTGCCAGCAGCCCAGGTGGGGGCAGCCGCACAGATACGCAGTATTTT

clone size: NA
CDR3 length: 14
D gene: TRBD1
V gene: TRBV7-9
J gene: TRBJ1-2
CDR3 protein: CASSLGQGGEGYTF
CDR3 DNA: TGTGCCAGCAGCTTAGGACAGGGAGGAGAGGGCTACACCTTC

clone size: NA
CDR3 length: 16
D gene: TRBD1
V gene: TRBV19
J gene: TRBJ1-1
CDR3 protein: CASSIGQGAFHTEAFF
CDR3 DNA: TGTGCCAGTAGTATAGGACAGGGGGCCTTTCACACTGAAGCTTTCTTT

clone size: NA
CDR3 length: 12
D gene: TRBD1
V gene: TRBV27
J gene: TRBJ1-1
CDR3 protein: CASSQWTGRAFF
CDR3 DNA: TGTGCCAGCAGTCAATGGACAGGCCGAGCTTTCTTT

clone size: NA
CDR3 length: 14
D gene: TRBD1
V gene: TRBV2
J gene: TRBJ2-7
CDR3 protein: CASSGQGASYEQYF
CDR3 DNA: TGTGCCAGCAGTGGACAGGGGGCTTCCTACGAGCAGTACTTC

clone size: NA
CDR3 length: 15
D gene: NA
V gene: TRBV7-2
J gene: TRBJ2-5
CDR3 protein: CASSLEASPRETQYF
CDR3 DNA: TGTGCCAGCAGCTTAGAGGCTAGCCCTAGGGAGACCCAGTACTTC

clone size: NA
CDR3 length: 16
D gene: TRBD1
V gene: TRBV7-9
J gene: TRBJ2-1
CDR3 protein: CASSQDRTGGRDEQFF
CDR3 DNA: TGTGCCAGCAGCCAAGATAGGACAGGGGGCAGGGATGAGCAGTTCTTC

clone size: NA
CDR3 length: 16
D gene: TRBD2
V gene: TRBV18
J gene: TRBJ2-2
CDR3 protein: CASSPPAGGNTGELFF
CDR3 DNA: TGTGCCAGCTCACCACCTGCGGGGGGGAACACCGGGGAGCTGTTTTTT

clone size: NA
CDR3 length: 14
D gene: NA
V gene: TRBV6-2/TRBV6-3
J gene: TRBJ1-1
CDR3 protein: CASSPRQRNTEAFF
CDR3 DNA: TGTGCCAGCAGTCCACGACAGAGGAACACTGAAGCTTTCTTT

clone size: NA
CDR3 length: 15
D gene: NA
V gene: TRBV5-8
J gene: TRBJ2-1
CDR3 protein: CASRSVRSIYNEQFF
CDR3 DNA: TGTGCCAGCAGATCAGTCCGATCCATTTACAATGAGCAGTTCTTC

clone size: NA
CDR3 length: 16
D gene: NA
V gene: TRBV7-7
J gene: TRBJ2-3
CDR3 protein: CASSLGESAGSYRAYF
CDR3 DNA: TGTGCTAGCAGCTTAGGGGAAAGCGCTGGGTCGTACAGGGCGTATTTT

clone size: NA
CDR3 length: 15
D gene: TRBD1
V gene: TRBV11-1
J gene: TRBJ1-6
CDR3 protein: CASSLAGGLSSPLHF
CDR3 DNA: TGTGCCAGCAGCTTAGCAGGGGGCCTCAGCTCACCCCTCCACTTT

clone size: NA
CDR3 length: 17
D gene: TRBD2
V gene: TRBV28
J gene: TRBJ2-5
CDR3 protein: CASSLWTSGGARKTQYF
CDR3 DNA: TGTGCCAGCAGTTTATGGACTAGCGGGGGGGCGAGGAAGACCCAGTACTTC

clone size: once
CDR3 length: 18
D gene: TRBD2
V gene: TRBV25-1
J gene: TRBJ2-3
CDR3 protein: CASSVRRGGMVGTDTQYF
CDR3 DNA: TGTGCCAGCAGTGTCCGACGGGGGGGAATGGTAGGCACAGATACGCAGTATTTT

clone size: NA
CDR3 length: 15
D gene: NA
V gene: TRBV4-2
J gene: TRBJ1-3
CDR3 protein: CASSQDPGSGNTIYF
CDR3 DNA: TGTGCCAGCAGCCAAGATCCGGGTTCCGGAAACACCATATATTTT

clone size: NA
CDR3 length: 13
D gene: NA
V gene: TRBV6-5
J gene: TRBJ1-2
CDR3 protein: CASSYSRGGGYTF
CDR3 DNA: TGTGCCAGCAGTTACTCGAGAGGGGGTGGCTACACCTTC

clone size: once
CDR3 length: 14
D gene: NA
V gene: TRBV18
J gene: TRBJ2-2
CDR3 protein: CASSPGRNTGELFF
CDR3 DNA: TGTGCCAGCTCACCAGGGAGGAACACCGGGGAGCTGTTTTTT

clone size: few
CDR3 length: 17
D gene: TRBD2
V gene: TRBV5-5
J gene: TRBJ2-2
CDR3 protein: CASTILPTSGNTGELFF
CDR3 DNA: TGTGCCAGCACCATACTCCCGACTAGCGGGAACACCGGGGAGCTGTTTTTT

clone size: NA
CDR3 length: 17
D gene: NA
V gene: TRBV5-4
J gene: TRBJ1-1
CDR3 protein: CASSPVANRDLNTEAFF
CDR3 DNA: TGTGCCAGCAGCCCCGTGGCGAACAGGGACCTGAACACTGAAGCTTTCTTT

clone size: NA
CDR3 length: 14
D gene: NA
V gene: TRBV6-6
J gene: TRBJ2-7
CDR3 protein: CASSSTSRILEQYF
CDR3 DNA: TGTGCCAGCAGTTCAACTAGCCGGATCCTCGAGCAGTACTTC

clone size: NA
CDR3 length: 16
D gene: NA
V gene: TRBV9
J gene: TRBJ2-3
CDR3 protein: CASSVSGLGSTDTQYF
CDR3 DNA: TGTGCCAGCAGCGTGTCGGGACTTGGAAGCACAGATACGCAGTATTTT

clone size: NA
CDR3 length: 13
D gene: TRBD1
V gene: TRBV6-6
J gene: TRBJ1-3
CDR3 protein: CASSPRGANTIYF
CDR3 DNA: TGTGCCAGCAGCCCCAGGGGGGCAAACACCATATATTTT

clone size: few
CDR3 length: 15
D gene: TRBD1
V gene: TRBV7-2
J gene: TRBJ2-7
CDR3 protein: CASSFVSQGVYEQYF
CDR3 DNA: TGTGCCAGCAGCTTTGTATCCCAGGGGGTCTACGAGCAGTACTTC

clone size: NA
CDR3 length: 16
D gene: TRBD1
V gene: TRBV6-2/TRBV6-3
J gene: TRBJ1-1
CDR3 protein: CASSYRQGAQSTEAFF
CDR3 DNA: TGTGCCAGCAGTTACCGGCAGGGGGCTCAGAGCACTGAAGCTTTCTTT

clone size: NA
CDR3 length: 14
D gene: TRBD1
V gene: TRBV5-1
J gene: TRBJ2-5
CDR3 protein: CASSLRQGGGTQYF
CDR3 DNA: TGCGCCAGCAGCTTGAGACAGGGCGGTGGGACCCAGTACTTC

clone size: NA
CDR3 length: 16
D gene: NA
V gene: TRBV7-6
J gene: TRBJ2-5
CDR3 protein: CASSLEPGLSPGTQYF
CDR3 DNA: TGTGCCAGCAGCTTAGAACCGGGACTCAGTCCGGGGACCCAGTACTTC

clone size: NA
CDR3 length: 14
D gene: NA
V gene: TRBV6-5
J gene: TRBJ1-5
CDR3 protein: CASSYLGANQPQHF
CDR3 DNA: TGTGCCAGCAGTTACTTAGGGGCCAATCAACCCCAGCATTTT

clone size: NA
CDR3 length: 14
D gene: NA
V gene: TRBV4-1
J gene: TRBJ1-3
CDR3 protein: CASSQEQGGNTIYF
CDR3 DNA: TGCGCCAGCAGCCAAGAACAGGGTGGAAACACCATATATTTT

clone size: NA
CDR3 length: 15
D gene: TRBD2
V gene: TRBV28
J gene: TRBJ2-1
CDR3 protein: CASSLAGGGSDEQFF
CDR3 DNA: TGTGCCAGCAGTCTAGCGGGGGGAGGGTCGGATGAGCAGTTCTTC

clone size: NA
CDR3 length: 12
D gene: NA
V gene: TRBV12-3/TRBV12-4
J gene: TRBJ2-1
CDR3 protein: CASSLIVNEQFF
CDR3 DNA: TGTGCCAGCAGTTTAATAGTCAATGAGCAGTTCTTC

clone size: NA
CDR3 length: 14
D gene: TRBD1
V gene: TRBV19
J gene: TRBJ2-5
CDR3 protein: CASSTGQGVKTQYF
CDR3 DNA: TGTGCCAGTAGTACGGGACAGGGGGTGAAGACCCAGTACTTC

clone size: NA
CDR3 length: 20
D gene: NA
V gene: TRBV16
J gene: TRBJ2-6
CDR3 protein: CASSQLGIGHLSSGANVLTF
CDR3 DNA: TGTGCCAGCAGCCAATTGGGTATCGGACATCTCAGCTCTGGGGCCAACGTCCTGACTTTC

clone size: NA
CDR3 length: 13
D gene: NA
V gene: TRBV25-1
J gene: TRBJ1-2
CDR3 protein: CASSDNGGYGYTF
CDR3 DNA: TGTGCCAGCAGTGACAATGGCGGCTATGGCTACACCTTC

clone size: NA
CDR3 length: 18
D gene: NA
V gene: TRBV18
J gene: TRBJ2-5
CDR3 protein: CASSPRGSGWAGEETQYF
CDR3 DNA: TGTGCCAGCTCACCTCGGGGGTCGGGCTGGGCCGGAGAAGAGACCCAGTACTTC